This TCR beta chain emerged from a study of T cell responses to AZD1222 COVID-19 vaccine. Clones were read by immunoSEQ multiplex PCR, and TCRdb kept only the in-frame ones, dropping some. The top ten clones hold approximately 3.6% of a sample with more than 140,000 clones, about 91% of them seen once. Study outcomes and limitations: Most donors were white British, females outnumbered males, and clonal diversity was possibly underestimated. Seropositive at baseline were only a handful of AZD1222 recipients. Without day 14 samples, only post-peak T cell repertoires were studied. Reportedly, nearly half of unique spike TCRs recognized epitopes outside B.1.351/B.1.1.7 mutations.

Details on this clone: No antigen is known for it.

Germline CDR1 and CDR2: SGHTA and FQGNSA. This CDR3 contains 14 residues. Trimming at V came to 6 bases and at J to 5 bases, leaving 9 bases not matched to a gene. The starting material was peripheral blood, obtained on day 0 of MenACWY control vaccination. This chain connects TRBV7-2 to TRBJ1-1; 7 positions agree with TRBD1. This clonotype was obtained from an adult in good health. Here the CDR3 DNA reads TGTGCCAGCAGTCCCAAACCGGGACAGACTGAAGCTTTCTTT. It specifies CASSPKPGQTEAFF.